This record covers a single T cell receptor beta chain. The antigen is undetermined. This sample is part of a study of graft-versus-host responses after intestinal transplantation. Looking at the study overall: Multivisceral, liver-intestinal, or isolated intestinal transplants were performed in recipients. All of the recipients had induction that used anti-thymocyte globulin, then tacrolimus and steroids for approximately 3 years.

General study results and limits: After transplant, early declines in HvG clones were associated with peak levels of circulating GvH clones. Present in recipient marrow, GvH clones included some that appeared first in ileum or blood.

TCRdb keeps only in-frame clones here, not all; method: immunoSEQ multiplex PCR. The table includes around 26,000 clones, roughly 94% detected once. Source: PBMCs, taken 156 days after intestinal transplant. This clonotype originated in a human patient who received an intestinal transplant, so some T cells may come from the graft donor.

The CDR3 DNA sequence: TGTGCCAGCAGTTACCCCGGACTAGCGGGGGAACAGGGGGAGCTGTTTTTT. This gives the protein CASSYPGLAGEQGELFF. The chain links TRBV6-9 to TRBJ2-2; 13 bases are a match to TRBD2. V was pared by 3 bases and J by 8 bases, with 9 bases of the junction left unmatched. The CDR3 covers 17 residues. In germline, CDR1 is MNHGY, CDR2 SVAAGI.